Following are 26 T cell receptor beta chains from one sample sequenced in a study of T cell responses to AZD1222 COVID-19 vaccine. Some clones are missing from TCRdb's copy, which holds only in-frame ones; the method was immunoSEQ multiplex PCR. The sample includes tens of thousands of clones, 80% to 95% of them seen just once. The material sequenced was peripheral blood, taken on day 0 of MenACWY control vaccination. Receptors originate from an adult in good health.

The chain employs TRBV7-3 and TRBJ1-1; TRBD1 matches at 8 bases. Trimming at V came to 5 bases and at J to 1 base, leaving 6 bases not matched to a gene. Germline values: CDR1 SGHTA, CDR2 FQGTGA. The CDR3 totals 15 residues. CDR3 amino acids: CASSPQGAPNTEAFF. The CDR3, as DNA: TGTGCCAGCAGCCCGCAGGGGGCCCCGAACACTGAAGCTTTCTTT.

J is TRBJ2-1 and V is TRBV29-1, with D possibly matching TRBD2 (6 bases). V was pared by 2 bases and J by 4 bases, with 9 bases between. CDR1 and CDR2 (germline): SQVTM, ANQGSEA. The CDR3 is 13 residues long. In nucleotides, the CDR3 is TGCAGCGTTGAATCTCGGGGGTACAATGAGCAGTTCTTC. It encodes CSVESRGYNEQFF.

This clone was observed a handful of times. The chain combines TRBV10-3 with TRBJ1-2; 10 bases match TRBD1. The V gene's germline CDR1 is ENHRY and CDR2 SYGVKD. The CDR3 consists of 16 residues. V was pared by 2 bases and J by 6 bases, with 9 bases of the junction left unmatched. As DNA, the CDR3 is TGTGCCATCAGTGAGCGAACCGGGACAGGGGAAGATGGCTACACCTTC. Residues: CAISERTGTGEDGYTF.

The V gene is TRBV7-3, the J gene TRBJ2-3; D ambiguous. CDR1 is SGHTA, CDR2 FQGTGA, per germline. Trimming cost V 0 bases and J 2 bases, with 9 bases left between them. This CDR3 is built from 15 residues. CDR3 amino acids: CASSLTPRATDTQYF. CDR3 in DNA: TGTGCCAGCAGCTTAACGCCTAGGGCCACAGATACGCAGTATTTT.

A single count supports this clone. The rearrangement links TRBV6-5 to TRBJ1-1; no definite D call. Germline V CDR1 and CDR2: MNHEY, SVGAGI. The CDR3 extends over 13 amino acids. V was shortened by 5 bases and J by 9 bases, with 16 bases between the two germline ends. CDR3 sequence: CASSTYSEKKAFF. The CDR3 DNA reads TGTGCCAGCAGTACCTACAGCGAAAAGAAAGCTTTCTTT.

The CDR3 DNA is TGTGCCAGTAGTCCACTTCTAGCGGGAGCGAACACCGGGGAGCTGTTTTTT. This encodes CASSPLLAGANTGELFF. This chain links TRBV19 with TRBJ2-2; 10 bases are shared with TRBD2. The germline V gene encodes CDR1 LNHDA and CDR2 SQIVND (reference sequence). The J segment lost 0 bases and the V segment lost 5 bases, leaving 6 bases of the junction unmatched. The CDR3 covers 17 residues.

V usage is TRBV5-1 and J usage is TRBJ1-5; D remains unclear. This CDR3 spans 12 amino acids. V lost 4 bases, J lost 9 bases, and 11 bases lay in between. The germline V gene has CDR1 SGHRS and CDR2 YFSETQ. This CDR3 is CASSPAQRPQHF. Here the CDR3 DNA reads TGCGCCAGCAGCCCCGCCCAGAGGCCCCAGCATTTT.

This chain connects TRBV28 to TRBJ2-7; D unclear. This CDR3 has 18 amino acids. Between the trimmed V and J ends, which lost 7 bases and 6 bases, there was a span of 31 bases. Germline CDR1 reads MDHEN; CDR2 reads SYDVKM. Written as DNA, the CDR3 is TGTGCCAGCAACCACTGGGAAGGGTTGGGTTCGAAGGTGGGCGAGCAGTACTTC. It codes for CASNHWEGLGSKVGEQYF. Looking up the rest from reference TRBV28 and TRBJ2-7 gives the full variable domain: DVKVTQSSRYLVKRTGEKVFLECVQDMDHENMFWYRQDPGLGLRLIYFSYDVKMKEKGDIPEGYSVSREKKERFSLILESASTNQTSMYLCASNHWEGLGSKVGEQYFGPGTRLTVT.

The rearrangement links TRBV27 to TRBJ1-2; D uncertain. CDR3 length equals 12 residues. Germline CDR1 is MNHEY and CDR2 is SMNVEV (reference sequence). V lost 6 bases and J lost 4, with 9 bases in between. CDR3 in amino acids: CASRGNGYGYTF. CDR3 nucleotides: TGTGCCAGCAGGGGGAATGGCTATGGCTACACCTTC.

V usage is TRBV5-1 and J usage is TRBJ2-3; D might be TRBD1 (5 bases). The CDR3 has 14 residues. V lost 7 bases and J 5 bases, leaving 17 bases between the germline ends. Germline V gives CDR1 SGHRS, CDR2 YFSETQ. Here the CDR3 reads CASSLGQFGDTQYF. The CDR3 coding sequence is TGCGCCAGCTCCCTGGGGCAGTTCGGAGATACGCAGTATTTT.

This clone was detected only once. The chain uses TRBV13 and TRBJ2-1; D is tentatively TRBD1 or TRBD2 (5 bases each). In germline, CDR1 is PRHDT, CDR2 FYEKMQ (reference sequence). V was trimmed by 5 bases and J by 1 base, leaving 12 bases between them. The CDR3 length is 15 residues. CDR3 amino acids: CASSRPGPSYNEQFF. The CDR3 region has the DNA TGTGCCAGCAGCCGCCCGGGACCGTCCTACAATGAGCAGTTCTTC.

The chain has TRBV5-8 and TRBJ1-2; D is uncertain. CDR1 is SGHTS, CDR2 YDEGEE, per germline. V was shortened by 1 base and J by 5 bases, with 12 bases between the two germline ends. This CDR3 is built from 14 residues. The CDR3 region has the DNA TGTGCCAGCAGCTTGAGGGCGACCGATTATGGCTACACCTTC. This codes for CASSLRATDYGYTF.

The V gene is TRBV4-3, the J gene TRBJ1-2, with 7 bases aligning to TRBD1. Germline assignment: CDR1 LGHNA and CDR2 YSLEER. CDR3 length: 14 amino acids. V dropped 4 bases and J dropped 3; count of bases not matched to a gene: 5. The CDR3 DNA is TGCGCCAGCAGCCCCCAAGACAGGGACTATGGCTACACCTTC. It is translated as CASSPQDRDYGYTF.

The chain employs TRBV7-2 and TRBJ2-7, with 9 bases lining up with TRBD2. The junction had 3 bases not matched to a gene; V was cut back by 3 bases and J by 3 bases. CDR1 is SGHTA, CDR2 FQGNSA, per germline. The CDR3 totals 14 residues. CDR3 sequence (DNA): TGTGCCAGCAGCTTTGGGACTAGCTTCTACGAGCAGTACTTC. Protein product: CASSFGTSFYEQYF.

Turning to this clone: This sample also contains other DNA sequences that code for the same CDR3. The V and J genes are TRBV7-8 and TRBJ2-5; D ambiguous. The CDR3 consists of 11 residues. Germline values: CDR1 SGHVS, CDR2 FQNEAQ. The V end was cut by 5 bases, the J end by 2 bases, with 3 bases between. The CDR3 here is CASSPQETQYF. The CDR3 coding sequence is TGTGCCAGCAGCCCGCAAGAGACCCAGTACTTC. Supplemented by reference TRBV7-8 and TRBJ2-5, the full variable domain reads GAGVSQSPRYKVAKRGQDVALRCDPISGHVSLFWYQQALGQGPEFLTYFQNEAQLDKSGLPSDRFFAERPEGSVSTLKIQRTQQEDSAVYLCASSPQETQYFGPGTRLLVL.

The chain is built from TRBV4-1 and TRBJ2-3, with TRBD2 matching over 12 bases. Germline CDR1 MGHRA, CDR2 YSYEKL. The junction had 4 bases not matched to a gene; V was cut back by 4 bases and J by 5 bases. This CDR3 comprises 15 residues. This chain's CDR3 is CASSPETSGRDTQYF. DNA of the CDR3: TGCGCCAGCAGCCCCGAGACTAGCGGGAGAGATACGCAGTATTTT.

The V gene is TRBV12-2, the J gene TRBJ1-3. TRBV12-2 is flagged as a pseudogene. The CDR3 is 14 amino acids. DNA for the CDR3: TGTGCAAGTCGCCCCGGGGGGGCTGGAAACACCATATATTTT. Translating gives CASRPGGAGNTIYF.

This rearrangement joins TRBV28 to TRBJ1-5; D possibly corresponds to TRBD1 (6 bases). Germline CDR1 and CDR2: MDHEN and SYDVKM. The CDR3 sequence is 15 residues long. Trimming left V 5 bases short and J 5 bases short, with 16 bases between. CDR3: CASSATGPGDQPQHF. In nucleotides, the CDR3 is TGTGCCAGCAGTGCCACAGGGCCGGGTGATCAGCCCCAGCATTTT.

The chain joins TRBV5-6 to TRBJ2-7; D may be TRBD2 (5 bases). Looked up from germline, CDR1 is SGHDT and CDR2 is YYEEEE. The CDR3 has 14 residues. Deletions cut 1 base from V and 3 bases from J, with 11 bases between. DNA for the CDR3: TGTGCCAGCAGCTTGTCCGGGGTCCTCTACGAGCAGTACTTC. Translated: CASSLSGVLYEQYF.

The chain joins TRBV18 to TRBJ1-2, with D possibly matching TRBD1 (6 bases). Germline V lookup: CDR1 KGHSH, CDR2 LQKENI. The CDR3 runs to 13 residues. Trimming shortened V by 5 bases and J by 3 bases, and 10 bases separated the two germline ends. The CDR3 sequence: CASSSDSDYGYTF. CDR3 DNA sequence: TGTGCCAGCTCATCGGACAGTGACTATGGCTACACCTTC.

V is TRBV28 and J is TRBJ2-7; 8 bases are shared with TRBD1. Germline V gives CDR1 MDHEN, CDR2 SYDVKM. The CDR3 has 16 residues. V shed 3 bases and J 2 bases; nucleotides not matched to a gene: 9. CDR3 amino acids: CASSLPPGTGPYEQYF. The CDR3 DNA is TGTGCCAGCAGTTTGCCCCCCGGGACAGGCCCCTACGAGCAGTACTTC.

This clone came up a few times. The V gene is TRBV10-3, the J gene TRBJ2-1; D tentatively fits TRBD1 or TRBD2 (5 bases each). V lost 10 bases, J lost 0 bases, and 13 bases lay in between. The CDR3 contains 14 residues. The germline V gene encodes CDR1 ENHRY and CDR2 SYGVKD. CDR3 nucleotide sequence: TGTGCCACCCAAGAGGGGAGCTCCTACAATGAGCAGTTCTTC. Translated: CATQEGSSYNEQFF.

CDR3 region: CATSQGSRYNSPLHF. The CDR3, as DNA: TGCGCCACCTCACAGGGATCGAGGTATAATTCACCCCTCCACTTT. The V gene is TRBV4-1, the J gene TRBJ1-6; D might be TRBD1 (6 bases). V lost 10 bases to trimming and J lost 4 bases, with 17 bases between them. The CDR3 totals 15 residues. Germline lookup yields CDR1 MGHRA and CDR2 YSYEKL.

The CDR3 DNA follows: TGTGCCAGCAGCTCCCCCTTTACACCGGGGTCCGACGGGGAGCTGTTTTTT. It codes for CASSSPFTPGSDGELFF. The gene calls are TRBV7-9 and TRBJ2-2; D may be TRBD2 (5 bases). This CDR3 spans 17 amino acids. The V gene's germline CDR1 is SEHNR and CDR2 FQNEAQ (reference sequence). The V gene lost 4 bases and the J gene lost 7 bases, with 22 bases spanning the gap. The whole variable domain, filled in from reference TRBV7-9 and TRBJ2-2, reads DTGVSQNPRHKITKRGQNVTFRCDPISEHNRLYWYRQTLGQGPEFLTYFQNEAQLEKSRLLSDRFSAERPKGSFSTLEIQRTEQGDSAMYLCASSSPFTPGSDGELFFGEGSRLTVL.

This rearrangement joins TRBV2 to TRBJ2-7, with 10 bases lining up with TRBD2. Germline V CDR1 and CDR2: SNHLY, FYNNEI. V trimming: 4 bases; J trimming: 4 bases; junction bases outside the gene matches: 16. The CDR3 length is 18 residues. CDR3 amino acids: CASSGGLSGRAIFYEQYF. CDR3 in DNA: TGTGCCAGCAGTGGGGGATTGAGCGGGAGGGCTATTTTTTACGAGCAGTACTTC.

This clone was detected only once. This sequence joins TRBV12-3 or TRBV12-4 and TRBJ1-1; D gene unclear. The length of the CDR3 is 13 residues. V was pared by 4 bases and J by 0 bases, with 6 bases between. The CDR3 bases are TGTGCCAGCAGTTGGAAAATGAACACTGAAGCTTTCTTT. Its protein product is CASSWKMNTEAFF.